This entry lists 18 T cell receptor beta chains sequenced from one sample in a study of beta chain features in type 1 diabetes. The investigators reverse transcribed all of the isolated RNA, so they sequenced expressed TCRB transcripts. Libraries were prepared by immunoSEQ multiplex PCR; TCRdb keeps only in-frame clonotypes and omits some of them. The sample yields 810,000 or so clones, 17% seen once. The sample consisted of naive CD4+ T cells from blood. The receptors were sampled from a woman between 18 and 29 years old in good health.

The V call is TRBV28, the J call TRBJ2-1; D is perhaps TRBD2 (6 bases). Trimming stripped 6 bases from V and 3 bases from J, with 18 bases between. This CDR3 comprises 16 residues. Germline CDR1 MDHEN, CDR2 SYDVKM. The CDR3 DNA sequence: TGTGCCAGCAGATCTGCAAGGGCTAGCGACTACAATGAGCAGTTCTTC. It encodes CASRSARASDYNEQFF.

V is TRBV5-6 and J is TRBJ1-2; D is unresolved. The CDR3 is 12 residues long. Germline-derived CDR1 and CDR2 are SGHDT and YYEEEE. Trimming stripped 4 bases from V and 4 bases from J, with 8 bases between. CDR3 coding DNA: TGTGCCAGCAGCCCCGGGCCCTATGGCTACACCTTC. This encodes CASSPGPYGYTF.

This clone was observed a handful of times. This chain connects TRBV7-8 to TRBJ2-1; D may be TRBD2 (6 bases). The germline V and J ends were trimmed by 2 bases and 0 bases, with 11 bases remaining between them. CDR3 length: 16 amino acids. The germline V gene encodes CDR1 SGHVS and CDR2 FQNEAQ. The CDR3 DNA reads as TGTGCCAGCAGCTTAAGGGAGACTAGCTCCTACAATGAGCAGTTCTTC. Amino acids: CASSLRETSSYNEQFF.

This clone turned up a few times. The chain joins TRBV7-8 to TRBJ1-1, with TRBD1 identical over 7 bases. Germline V lookup: CDR1 SGHVS, CDR2 FQNEAQ. The CDR3 length is 14 residues. V lost 3 bases to trimming and J lost 5 bases; unmatched junction nucleotides: 6. This CDR3 is CASSFYRGRTEAFF. CDR3 bases: TGTGCCAGCAGCTTCTACAGGGGACGAACTGAAGCTTTCTTT.

The rearrangement joins TRBV18 to TRBJ2-3, with 7 bases identical to TRBD2. The germline gives CDR1 KGHSH, CDR2 LQKENI. With V trimmed by 6 bases and J by 1 base, 1 base remained unmatched. CDR3 size: 13 residues. The CDR3 loop reads CASSLAGTDTQYF. CDR3 in DNA: TGTGCCAGCTCGCTAGCGGGCACAGATACGCAGTATTTT.

This chain uses TRBV6-5 with TRBJ1-2; TRBD1 matches 7 bases. This CDR3 comprises 13 residues. Germline values: CDR1 MNHEY, CDR2 SVGAGI. V shed 6 bases and J 6 bases; nucleotides not matched to a gene: 7. CDR3 in amino acids: CASRERQGHGYTF. Here the CDR3 DNA reads TGTGCCAGCAGGGAAAGACAGGGTCATGGCTACACCTTC.

This clone has a handful of counts. This rearrangement joins TRBV2 to TRBJ2-7, with a tentative D call TRBD1 (5 bases). With 4 bases removed from V and 7 bases from J, the gap between germline ends came to 26 bases. Germline V lookup: CDR1 SNHLY, CDR2 FYNNEI. The CDR3 totals 17 residues. The CDR3 DNA is TGTGCCAGCAGTGGGACCCGACAGTTCCCTATCCTACGAGAGCAGTACTTC. Its translation: CASSGTRQFPILREQYF. Complete variable domain (other parts from reference TRBV2 and TRBJ2-7): EPEVTQTPSHQVTQMGQEVILRCVPISNHLYFYWYRQILGQKVEFLVSFYNNEISEKSEIFDDQFSVERPDGSNFTLKIRSTKLEDSAMYFCASSGTRQFPILREQYFGPGTRLTVT.

J is TRBJ2-7 and V is TRBV5-4; TRBD2 agrees at 16 bases. CDR1 SGHNT and CDR2 YYREEE come from the germline V gene (reference sequence). J lost 4 bases, V lost 4 bases, and 2 bases had no gene match. CDR3 length equals 15 residues. CDR3 in amino acids: CASSGTSGRGYEQYF. CDR3 in DNA: TGTGCCAGCAGCGGGACTAGCGGGAGGGGGTACGAGCAGTACTTC.

V gene TRBV7-6 combines with J gene TRBJ1-1; 7 nucleotides match TRBD1. The CDR3 covers 15 residues. The ends lost 5 bases at V and 5 bases at J; junction bases unmatched: 11. Germline V gene sequence: CDR1 SGHVS, CDR2 FNYEAQ. The CDR3 DNA reads TGTGCCAGCAGCCAGAGACAGGGAGGCGTGACTGAAGCTTTCTTT. It codes for CASSQRQGGVTEAFF.

This clone occurred a few times. The CDR3 region is CATRSGTDNEQFF. DNA of the CDR3: TGTGCCACCAGAAGCGGGACCGACAATGAGCAGTTCTTC. The chain uses TRBV10-3 and TRBJ2-1; 7 bases map to TRBD2. Germline assignment: CDR1 ENHRY and CDR2 SYGVKD. This CDR3 spans 13 amino acids. V gave up 10 bases and J gave up 5 bases; unmatched junction bases: 8.

This clone was detected only a few times. This chain connects TRBV27 to TRBJ1-2; TRBD1 is a possible D gene (6 bases). V lost 7 bases and J lost 0, with 24 bases in between. Germline values: CDR1 MNHEY, CDR2 SMNVEV (reference sequence). This CDR3 is 18 amino acids long. CDR3 coding DNA: TGTGCCAGCACCACTTTCCGAACAGGGACCTTTACTAACTATGGCTACACCTTC. It encodes CASTTFRTGTFTNYGYTF.

The chain uses TRBV9 and TRBJ2-5; 11 bases align to TRBD1. V lost 7 bases, J lost 1 base, and 6 bases stayed unmatched. The CDR3 contains 15 residues. Germline CDR1 reads SGDLS; CDR2 reads YYNGEE. The CDR3 sequence is CASASGTGGQETQYF. CDR3 DNA: TGTGCCAGCGCCAGCGGGACAGGGGGCCAAGAGACCCAGTACTTC.

The gene calls are TRBV28 and TRBJ2-1; D is uncertain. This CDR3 is built from 13 residues. The V gene lost 5 bases and the J gene lost 4 bases, with 9 bases spanning the gap. From germline, CDR1 is MDHEN and CDR2 SYDVKM. The chain's CDR3 is CASSTDFYNEQFF. The DNA for the CDR3 is TGTGCCAGCAGTACAGACTTTTACAATGAGCAGTTCTTC.

Worth noting for this clone: The sample holds other DNA sequences that translate to the same CDR3. The chain carries TRBV18 and TRBJ1-1; no clear D gene. The CDR3 has 13 amino acids. Germline CDR1 and CDR2: KGHSH and LQKENI. Between the trimmed V and J ends, which lost 6 bases and 5 bases, there was a span of 13 bases. The chain's CDR3 is CASSPREGTEAFF. For the CDR3, the DNA is TGTGCCAGCTCCCCGCGGGAAGGAACTGAAGCTTTCTTT.

The rearrangement uses TRBV7-2 and TRBJ2-1; the D is unclear. The CDR3 totals 16 residues. Germline lookup yields CDR1 SGHTA and CDR2 FQGNSA. V dropped 6 bases and J dropped 0 bases, with 15 bases sitting between them. The CDR3 loop reads CASSRTLADSYNEQFF. The CDR3, as DNA: TGTGCCAGCAGTCGTACCCTGGCAGACTCCTACAATGAGCAGTTCTTC.

V is TRBV15 and J is TRBJ2-6, with D perhaps TRBD1 (5 bases). CDR1 and CDR2 from the germline V gene are LNHNV and YYDKDF (reference sequence). V was clipped by 3 bases and J by 4 bases, with 10 bases between them. This CDR3 spans 15 amino acids. CDR3 sequence reads: CATSSQGSGANVLTF. The CDR3 DNA is TGTGCCACCAGCAGTCAGGGCTCCGGGGCCAACGTCCTGACTTTC.

This chain links TRBV27 with TRBJ1-1; possibly TRBD1 for D (6 bases). The V gene's germline CDR1 is MNHEY and CDR2 SMNVEV (reference sequence). The ends were cut back, 6 bases at V and 1 base at J, with 27 bases in the middle. CDR3 length: 19 residues. The CDR3 nucleotides are TGTGCCAGCAGCCAACCGTCTACAGGGCCCTTAGGTTGGAACACTGAAGCTTTCTTT. It encodes CASSQPSTGPLGWNTEAFF.

In this sample, this clone turned up a few times. The J gene is TRBJ2-3, the V gene TRBV20-1, with D unresolved. The V end was cut by 4 bases, the J end by 5 bases, with 7 bases between. The V gene's germline CDR1 is DFQATT and CDR2 SNEGSKA (reference sequence). The CDR3 extends over 11 amino acids. The CDR3 bases are TGCAGTGCTAACAAGGAAGATACGCAGTATTTT. It is translated as CSANKEDTQYF.